This T cell receptor (beta chain) originates from a study of cytomegalovirus exposure and HLA in healthy donors. The wider study: A prior study identified some 100 million unique TCR beta sequences from about 180 million T cells. Falling in the Caucasian-associated ancestry cluster were about four fifths of 398 genotyped donors.

Study observations and caveats: Using the classifier, cytomegalovirus status was reportedly diagnosed with high specificity and sensitivity. Some V segments could not be told apart, so they were left out, TRBV6-2 and TRBV6-3 among them.

On this clone itself: Its antigen is not known.

The PCR ran on 60 Vbeta and 13 Jbeta primers. Generated by immunoSEQ multiplex PCR, the TCRdb table keeps only in-frame clones and is missing some. The sample gives about 73,000 clones, less than 85% of which show up once; 0.8% to 1.1% is in the top ten. This CDR3 has 17 amino acids. Germline trimming cut 4 bases from V and 4 bases from J; bases unmatched to any gene: 16. Germline-derived CDR1 and CDR2 are SGHRS and YFSETQ. The chain joins TRBV5-1 to TRBJ1-2; 7 bases are a match to TRBD1. The receptor was isolated from a male donor in good health and CMV-seronegative. Sample: PBMCs. CDR3: CASSPATGPMVIYGYTF. The CDR3 DNA sequence: TGCGCCAGCAGCCCCGCGACAGGGCCAATGGTTATCTATGGCTACACCTTC.